The clone carrying this TCR beta chain was detected many times. The sample comes from a study of T-cell reconstitution after alpha-beta-depleted transplantation in children. A library of TCRbeta sequences, prepared with unique molecular identifiers, was generated. TCRdb reanalysed the PCR reads using MiXCR and keeps one entry per CDR3 protein. The sample has about 240,000 distinct CDR3 sequences, 12% seen once. Trimming at V came to 3 bases and at J to 3 bases, leaving 5 bases not matched to a gene. The CDR3 runs 15 residues. Looked up from germline, CDR1 is SGHTA and CDR2 is FQGNSA. The specimen was PBMCs from the stem cell graft donor, collected from the stem cell graft. The TCR sequence derives from a human donor who donated a stem cell graft to a child with acute lymphoblastic leukemia. The rearrangement joins TRBV7-2 to TRBJ2-7; 10 positions match TRBD2. This chain's CDR3 is CASSFGASGSYEQYF. The CDR3, as DNA: TGTGCCAGCAGCTTCGGGGCTAGCGGGAGCTACGAGCAGTACTTC.